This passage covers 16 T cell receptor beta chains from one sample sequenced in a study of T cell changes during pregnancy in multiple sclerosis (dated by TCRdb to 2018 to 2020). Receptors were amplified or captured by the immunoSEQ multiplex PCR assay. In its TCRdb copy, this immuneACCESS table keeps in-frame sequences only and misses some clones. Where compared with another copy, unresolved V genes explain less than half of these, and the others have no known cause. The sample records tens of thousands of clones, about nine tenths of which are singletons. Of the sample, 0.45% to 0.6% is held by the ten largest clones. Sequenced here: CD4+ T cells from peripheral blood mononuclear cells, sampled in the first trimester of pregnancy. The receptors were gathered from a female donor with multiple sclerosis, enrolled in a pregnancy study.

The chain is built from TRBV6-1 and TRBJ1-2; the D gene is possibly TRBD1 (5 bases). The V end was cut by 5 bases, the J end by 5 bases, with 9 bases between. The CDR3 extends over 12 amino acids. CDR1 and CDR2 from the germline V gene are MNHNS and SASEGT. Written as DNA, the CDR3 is TGTGCCAGCAGTAAGGGACTATATGGCTACACCTTC. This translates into CASSKGLYGYTF.

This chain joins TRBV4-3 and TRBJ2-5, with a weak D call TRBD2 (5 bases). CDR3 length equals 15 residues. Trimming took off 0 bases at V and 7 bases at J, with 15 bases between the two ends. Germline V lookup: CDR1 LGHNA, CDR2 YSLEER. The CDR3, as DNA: TGCGCCAGCAGCCAAGATTCGAGGGCCCCAGGGACCCAGTACTTC. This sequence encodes CASSQDSRAPGTQYF.

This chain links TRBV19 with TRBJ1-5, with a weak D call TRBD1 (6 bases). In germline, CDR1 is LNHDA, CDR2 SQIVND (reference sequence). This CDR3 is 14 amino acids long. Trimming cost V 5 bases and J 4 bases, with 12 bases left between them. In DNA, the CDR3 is TGTGCCAGTAGTCGGACAGCCTTAAATCAGCCCCAGCATTTT. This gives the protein CASSRTALNQPQHF.

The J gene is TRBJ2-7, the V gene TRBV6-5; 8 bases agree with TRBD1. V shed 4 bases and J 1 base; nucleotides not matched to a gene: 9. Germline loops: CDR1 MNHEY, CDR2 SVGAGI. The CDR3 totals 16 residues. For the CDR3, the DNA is TGTGCCAGCAGTTCTCCCGGGACAGGAGGATCCTACGAGCAGTACTTC. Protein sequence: CASSSPGTGGSYEQYF.

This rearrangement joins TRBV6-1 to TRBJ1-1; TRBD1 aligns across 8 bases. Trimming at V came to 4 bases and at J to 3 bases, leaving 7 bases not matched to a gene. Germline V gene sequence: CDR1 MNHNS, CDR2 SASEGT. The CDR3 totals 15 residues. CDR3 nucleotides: TGTGCCAGCAGTGCTACCGGGACAGGCGACACTGAAGCTTTCTTT. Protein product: CASSATGTGDTEAFF.

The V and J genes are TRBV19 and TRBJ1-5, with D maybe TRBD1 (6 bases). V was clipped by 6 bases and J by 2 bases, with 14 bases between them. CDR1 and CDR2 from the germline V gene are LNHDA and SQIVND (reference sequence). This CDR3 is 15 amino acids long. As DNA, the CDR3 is TGTGCCAGTAGAGGAAGGGGGATTGGCAATCAGCCCCAGCATTTT. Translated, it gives CASRGRGIGNQPQHF. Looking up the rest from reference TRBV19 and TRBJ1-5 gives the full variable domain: DGGITQSPKYLFRKEGQNVTLSCEQNLNHDAMYWYRQDPGQGLRLIYYSQIVNDFQKGDIAEGYSVSREKKESFPLTVTSAQKNPTAFYLCASRGRGIGNQPQHFGDGTRLSIL.

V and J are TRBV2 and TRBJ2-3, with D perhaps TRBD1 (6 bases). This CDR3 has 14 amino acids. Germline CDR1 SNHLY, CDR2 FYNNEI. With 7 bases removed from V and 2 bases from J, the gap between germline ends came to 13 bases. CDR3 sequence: CASKAGEPTDTQYF. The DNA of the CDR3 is TGTGCCAGCAAGGCAGGGGAGCCCACAGATACGCAGTATTTT.

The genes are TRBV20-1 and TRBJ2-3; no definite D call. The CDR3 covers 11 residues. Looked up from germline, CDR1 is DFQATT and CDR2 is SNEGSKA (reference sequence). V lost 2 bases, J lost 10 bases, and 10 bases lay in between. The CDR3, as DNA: TGCAGTGCTAGATCTCCACTCTCGCAGTATTTT. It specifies CSARSPLSQYF.

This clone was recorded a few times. CDR3 in DNA: TGTGCCAGCAGCTACGCGCAGGGGGCTAGTGGAAACACCATATATTTT. This codes for CASSYAQGASGNTIYF. The rearrangement joins TRBV7-2 to TRBJ1-3; TRBD1 agrees at 8 bases. The CDR3 is made up of 16 amino acids. V shed 4 bases, J shed 3 bases, and the junction held 8 bases outside the gene matches. From germline, CDR1 is SGHTA and CDR2 FQGNSA.

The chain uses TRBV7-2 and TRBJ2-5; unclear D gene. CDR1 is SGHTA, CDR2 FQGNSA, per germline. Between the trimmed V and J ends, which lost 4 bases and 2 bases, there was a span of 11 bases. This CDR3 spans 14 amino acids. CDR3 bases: TGTGCCAGCAGCTCGCAGGTTGGGCAAGAGACCCAGTACTTC. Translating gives CASSSQVGQETQYF.

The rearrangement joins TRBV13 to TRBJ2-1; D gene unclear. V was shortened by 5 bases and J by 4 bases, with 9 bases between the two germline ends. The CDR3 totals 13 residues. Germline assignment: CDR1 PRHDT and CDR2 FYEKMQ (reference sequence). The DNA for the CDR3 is TGTGCCAGCAGCCCTAGAGCGTACAATGAGCAGTTCTTC. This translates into CASSPRAYNEQFF.

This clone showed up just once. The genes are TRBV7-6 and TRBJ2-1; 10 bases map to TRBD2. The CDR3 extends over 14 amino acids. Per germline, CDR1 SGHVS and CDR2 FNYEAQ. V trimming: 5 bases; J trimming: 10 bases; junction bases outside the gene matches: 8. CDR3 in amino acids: CASSHRSGGEEQFF. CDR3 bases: TGTGCCAGCAGCCACCGAAGCGGGGGGGAAGAGCAGTTCTTC.

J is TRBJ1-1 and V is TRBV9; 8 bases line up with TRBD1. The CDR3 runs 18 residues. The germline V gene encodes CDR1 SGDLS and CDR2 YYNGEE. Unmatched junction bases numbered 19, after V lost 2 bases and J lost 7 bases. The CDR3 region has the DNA TGTGCCAGCAGCGTGACAGGGGAAGATTATTCGGGGTCCGGTGAAGCTTTCTTT. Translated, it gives CASSVTGEDYSGSGEAFF.

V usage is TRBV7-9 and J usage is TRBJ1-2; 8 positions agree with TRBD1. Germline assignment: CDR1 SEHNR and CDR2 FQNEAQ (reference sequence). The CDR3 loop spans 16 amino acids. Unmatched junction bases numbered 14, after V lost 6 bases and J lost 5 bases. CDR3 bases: TGTGCCAGCAGGTCCGCCCAGGACAGGGACCTATATGGCTACACCTTC. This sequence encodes CASRSAQDRDLYGYTF.

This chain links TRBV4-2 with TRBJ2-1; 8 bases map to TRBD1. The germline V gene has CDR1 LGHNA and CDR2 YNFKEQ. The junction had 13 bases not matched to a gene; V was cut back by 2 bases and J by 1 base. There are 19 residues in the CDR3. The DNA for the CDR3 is TGTGCCAGCAGCCAACTCGGGGGCAGGGGGCTAGTTTCCTACAATGAGCAGTTCTTC. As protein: CASSQLGGRGLVSYNEQFF.

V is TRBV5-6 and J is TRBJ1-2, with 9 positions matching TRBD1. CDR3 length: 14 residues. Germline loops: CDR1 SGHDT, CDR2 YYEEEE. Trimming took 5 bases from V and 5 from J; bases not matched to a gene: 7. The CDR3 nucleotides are TGTGCCAGCAGTTCCCGGGACAGGGCGTATGGCTACACCTTC. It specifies CASSSRDRAYGYTF.